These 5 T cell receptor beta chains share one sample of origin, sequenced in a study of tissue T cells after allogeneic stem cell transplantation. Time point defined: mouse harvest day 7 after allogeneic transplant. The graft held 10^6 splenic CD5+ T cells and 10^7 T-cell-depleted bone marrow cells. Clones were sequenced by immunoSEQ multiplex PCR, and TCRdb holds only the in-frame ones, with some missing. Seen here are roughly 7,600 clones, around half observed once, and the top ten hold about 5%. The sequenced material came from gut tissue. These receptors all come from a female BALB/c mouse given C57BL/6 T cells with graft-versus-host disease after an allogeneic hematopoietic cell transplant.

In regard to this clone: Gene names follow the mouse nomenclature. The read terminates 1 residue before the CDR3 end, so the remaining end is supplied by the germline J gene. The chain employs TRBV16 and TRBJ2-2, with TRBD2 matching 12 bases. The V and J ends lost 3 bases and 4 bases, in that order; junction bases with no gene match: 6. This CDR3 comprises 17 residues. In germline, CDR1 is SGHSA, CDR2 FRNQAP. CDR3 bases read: TGTGCAAGCAGCTTCGACTGGGGGGGCGCGGTCACCGGGCAGCTCTAC. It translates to CASSFDWGGAVTGQLY. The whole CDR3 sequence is CASSFDWGGAVTGQLYF. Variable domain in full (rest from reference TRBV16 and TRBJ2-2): NAGVIQTPRHKVTGKGQEATLWCEPISGHSAVFWYRQTIVQGLEFLTYFRNQAPIDDSGMPKERFSAQMPNQSHSTLKIQSTQPQDSAVYLCASSFDWGGAVTGQLYFGEGSKLTVL.

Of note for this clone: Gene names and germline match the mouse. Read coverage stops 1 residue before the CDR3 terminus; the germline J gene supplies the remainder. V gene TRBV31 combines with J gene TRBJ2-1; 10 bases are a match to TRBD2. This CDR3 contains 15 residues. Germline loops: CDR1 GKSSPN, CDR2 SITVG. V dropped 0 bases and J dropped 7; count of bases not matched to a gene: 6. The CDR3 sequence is CAWSLVWGGRAEQFF. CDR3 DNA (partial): TGTGCCTGGAGTCTAGTCTGGGGGGGCCGAGCTGAGCAGTTC. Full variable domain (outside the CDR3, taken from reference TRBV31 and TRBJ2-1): AQTIHQWPVAEIKAVGSPLSLGCTIKGKSSPNLYWYWQATGGTLQQLFYSITVGQVESVVQLNLSASRPKDDQFILSTEKLLLSHSGFYLCAWSLVWGGRAEQFFGPGTRLTVL.

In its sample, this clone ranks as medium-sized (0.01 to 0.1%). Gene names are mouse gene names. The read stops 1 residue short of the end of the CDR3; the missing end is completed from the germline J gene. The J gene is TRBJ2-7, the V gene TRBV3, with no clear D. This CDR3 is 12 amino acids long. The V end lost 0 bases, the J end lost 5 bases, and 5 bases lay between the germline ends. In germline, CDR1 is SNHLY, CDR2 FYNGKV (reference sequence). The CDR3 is CASSLALDEQYF. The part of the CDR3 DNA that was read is TGTGCCAGCAGCTTAGCTCTGGATGAACAGTAC.

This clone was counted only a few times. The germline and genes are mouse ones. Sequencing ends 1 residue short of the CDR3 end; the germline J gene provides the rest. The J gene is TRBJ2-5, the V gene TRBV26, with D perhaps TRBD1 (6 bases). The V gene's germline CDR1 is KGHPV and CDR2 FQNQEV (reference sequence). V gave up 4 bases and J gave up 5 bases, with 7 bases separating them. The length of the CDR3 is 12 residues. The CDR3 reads CASSPDRDTQYF. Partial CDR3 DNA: TGTGCCAGCAGTCCGGACAGAGACACCCAGTAC.

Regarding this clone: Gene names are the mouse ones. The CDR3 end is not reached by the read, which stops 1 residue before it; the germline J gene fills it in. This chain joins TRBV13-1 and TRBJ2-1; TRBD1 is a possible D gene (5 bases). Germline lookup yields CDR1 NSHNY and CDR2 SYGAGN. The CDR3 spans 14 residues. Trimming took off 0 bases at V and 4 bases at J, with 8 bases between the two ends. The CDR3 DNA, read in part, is TGTGCCAGCAGTGATGCTGGACAATATGCTGAGCAGTTC. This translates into CASSDAGQYAEQF. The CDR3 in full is CASSDAGQYAEQFF.